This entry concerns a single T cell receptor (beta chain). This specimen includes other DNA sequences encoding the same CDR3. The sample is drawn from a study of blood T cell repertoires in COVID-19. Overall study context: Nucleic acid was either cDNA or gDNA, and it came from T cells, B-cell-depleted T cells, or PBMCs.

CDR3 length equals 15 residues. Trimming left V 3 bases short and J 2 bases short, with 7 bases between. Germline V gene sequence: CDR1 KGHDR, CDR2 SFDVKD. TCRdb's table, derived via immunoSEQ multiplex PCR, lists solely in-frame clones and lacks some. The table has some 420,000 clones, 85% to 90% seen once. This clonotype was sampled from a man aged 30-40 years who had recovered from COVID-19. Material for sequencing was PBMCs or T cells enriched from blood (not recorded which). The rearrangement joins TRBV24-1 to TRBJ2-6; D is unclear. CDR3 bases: TGTGCCACCAGTGATCCTGGAGCTGGGGCCAACGTCCTGACTTTC. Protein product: CATSDPGAGANVLTF.